Listed below are T cell receptor beta chains from one sample, sequenced in a study of CD8+CD57+ T cells in acquired aplastic anemia. TCRdb recomputed calls from the reads with MiXCR, one row per CDR3 protein. The table lists about 120,000 distinct CDR3 sequences, over 30% of them singletons. What was sequenced was sorted CD4+, CD8+, or CD8+CD57+ T cells (not recorded which) from PBMCs. The receptors originated from a human donor with aplastic anemia. Each CDR3 is given with its conserved first and last residue. The D gene is left open where the match is weak. Clone size is stated in some rows and not others, as once, few, many or a class when expanded.

V: TRBV2; D: .; J: TRBJ2-7; size: .; CDR3: CASSRVYYEQYF; DNA: TGTGCCAGCAGTCGAGTATACTACGAGCAGTACTTC
V: TRBV20-1; D: TRBD1; J: TRBJ1-6; size: .; CDR3: CSARDGQGGFGYNSPLHF; DNA: TGCAGTGCTAGGGACGGACAGGGTGGCTTTGGCTATAATTCACCCCTCCACTTT
V: TRBV28; D: .; J: TRBJ1-2; size: few; CDR3: CASSYGGGQAASYGYTF; DNA: TGTGCCAGCAGTTACGGGGGGGGGCAGGCGGCGAGCTATGGCTACACCTTC
V: TRBV6-1; D: TRBD1; J: TRBJ1-5; size: few; CDR3: CASIPRQGWEQPQHF; DNA: TGTGCCAGCATTCCTAGACAGGGCTGGGAACAGCCCCAGCATTTT
V: TRBV28; D: TRBD1; J: TRBJ2-5; size: few; CDR3: CASRKQGGRAAQYF; DNA: TGTGCCAGCAGGAAACAGGGGGGCCGTGCGGCCCAGTACTTC
V: TRBV6-1; D: .; J: TRBJ1-2; size: many; CDR3: CASMTRGLGYGYTF; DNA: TGTGCCAGCATGACGCGGGGGCTAGGCTATGGCTACACCTTC
V: TRBV14; D: .; J: TRBJ1-1; size: .; CDR3: CASSLRGATEAFF; DNA: TGTGCCAGCAGCTTGCGGGGGGCGACTGAAGCTTTCTTT
V: TRBV10-3; D: .; J: TRBJ2-4; size: .; CDR3: CAISPTRASPAQYF; DNA: TGTGCCATCAGTCCAACTCGGGCCTCTCCGGCTCAGTACTTC
V: TRBV15; D: .; J: TRBJ1-6; size: .; CDR3: CATSRDSRNSPLHF; DNA: TGTGCCACCAGCAGAGATTCACGGAATTCACCCCTCCACTTT
V: TRBV2; D: .; J: TRBJ2-1; size: many; CDR3: CASSDTGFGNNEQFF; DNA: TGTGCCAGCAGTGATACAGGGTTTGGGAACAATGAGCAGTTCTTC
V: TRBV28; D: TRBD1; J: TRBJ2-5; size: many; CDR3: CASSPNRGIETQYF; DNA: TGTGCCAGCAGCCCCAACAGGGGAATAGAGACCCAGTACTTC
V: TRBV10-1; D: TRBD1; J: TRBJ1-6; size: .; CDR3: CASRRGQGGSPLRF; DNA: TGCGCCAGCAGACGCGGACAGGGTGGTTCACCCCTCCGCTTT
V: TRBV5-1; D: .; J: TRBJ1-1; size: many; CDR3: CASRPEGGTEAFF; DNA: TGCGCCAGCAGGCCCGAGGGGGGCACTGAAGCTTTCTTT
V: TRBV6-6; D: .; J: TRBJ1-1; size: many; CDR3: CASSYPQITEAFF; DNA: TGTGCCAGCAGTTACCCTCAGATCACTGAAGCTTTCTTT
V: TRBV11-1; D: .; J: TRBJ1-4; size: many; CDR3: CASSLGPGPSDEKLFF; DNA: TGTGCCAGCAGCTTAGGGCCGGGACCTTCGGATGAAAAACTGTTTTTT
V: TRBV11-2; D: .; J: TRBJ2-5; size: many; CDR3: CASSFHRVRETQYF; DNA: TGTGCCAGCAGCTTCCACAGGGTACGAGAGACCCAGTACTTC